Below are 6 T cell receptor beta chains sequenced from a single sample in a study of blood T cell repertoires in COVID-19. Sequencing was performed with immunoSEQ multiplex PCR; in TCRdb, only in-frame clones are kept and a portion is missing. The sample includes a few hundred thousand clones, approximately 89% seen only once; the top ten take roughly 12%. Sequenced material: peripheral blood. These receptors originate from a woman aged 45-60 years with COVID-19, enrolled during active disease.

This clone was detected only once. This rearrangement joins TRBV10-3 to TRBJ2-5; 8 positions match TRBD2. V dropped 11 bases and J dropped 3; count of bases not matched to a gene: 8. Germline CDR1 is ENHRY and CDR2 is SYGVKD. CDR3 length equals 13 residues. CDR3 DNA sequence: TGTGCCGCCTCCGGGGGGGCGGAAGAGACCCAGTACTTC. Amino acids: CAASGGAEETQYF.

This clone was observed once. The chain employs TRBV7-2 and TRBJ1-6; possibly TRBD1 for D (5 bases). The V gene lost 1 base and the J gene lost 8 bases, with 15 bases spanning the gap. Per the germline V gene, CDR1 is SGHTA and CDR2 is FQGNSA. This CDR3 contains 16 residues. DNA for the CDR3: TGTGCCAGCAGCTTAGGGTCGACAGTCAAATATTCACCCCTCCACTTT. Amino acids: CASSLGSTVKYSPLHF.

This chain connects TRBV30 to TRBJ1-2; TRBD1 is a possible D gene (5 bases). The CDR3 consists of 14 residues. V dropped 3 bases and J dropped 2 bases, with 13 bases sitting between them. Germline V lookup: CDR1 GTSNPN, CDR2 SVGIG (reference sequence). The CDR3 DNA follows: TGTGCCTGGAGATCAGGGTATACCAACTATGGCTACACCTTC. Its protein is CAWRSGYTNYGYTF.

The chain uses TRBV15 and TRBJ1-3; D gene ambiguous. The CDR3 is made up of 15 amino acids. Between the trimmed V and J ends, which lost 0 bases and 0 bases, there was a span of 6 bases. Germline CDR1 LNHNV, CDR2 YYDKDF (reference sequence). The CDR3 spells CATSRDQISGNTIYF. CDR3 sequence (DNA): TGTGCCACCAGCAGAGACCAAATCTCTGGAAACACCATATATTTT. The variable domain in full, completed from reference TRBV15 and TRBJ1-3, reads DAMVIQNPRYQVTQFGKPVTLSCSQTLNHNVMYWYQQKSSQAPKLLFHYYDKDFNNEADTPDNFQSRRPNTSFCFLDIRSPGLGDTAMYLCATSRDQISGNTIYFGEGSWLTVV.

J is TRBJ2-7 and V is TRBV11-2; D gene ambiguous. V lost 0 bases to trimming and J lost 4 bases, with 10 bases between them. This CDR3 contains 14 residues. The germline gives CDR1 SGHAT, CDR2 FQNNGV. CDR3 DNA sequence: TGTGCCAGCAGCTTAGATGGGCCCAGGTACGAGCAGTACTTC. This translates into CASSLDGPRYEQYF.

The rearrangement joins TRBV4-1 to TRBJ2-3; 7 bases are a match to TRBD2. The CDR3 spans 17 residues. Germline CDR1 MGHRA, CDR2 YSYEKL. J gave up 5 bases and V 0 bases, and 11 bases lay outside the gene matches. The CDR3 sequence: CASSQESLADGGDTQYF. In nucleotides, the CDR3 is TGCGCCAGCAGCCAAGAATCCCTAGCGGATGGTGGAGATACGCAGTATTTT.